The T cell receptor beta chain described here comes from a study of post-analysis software for immune sequencing data. About the study: The cohort encompassed relapsing-remitting, secondary progressive and progressive-relapsing multiple sclerosis disease courses.

Study outcomes and limitations: Significantly decreased normalized Chao1 diversity was recorded for multiple sclerosis patients relative to controls. Samples sharing a preparation batch grouped tightly together when assessed by F measure. With TRBV5-6, TRBV5-1 and TRBV20-1 included, about five TRBV segments were more frequent in patients than in controls.

The CDR3 has 12 amino acids. CDR1 and CDR2 from the germline V gene are SQVTM and ANQGSEA. In regard to this clonotype: The antigen is unknown. The junction and the germline gene differ at one end; a read error may be behind it.

Incorporated into the TCR beta cDNA libraries were unique molecular identifiers, which served to reduce PCR and sequencing biases. Input amounts of 1 to 10 million T cells were used. These gave 500,000 or so cDNA molecules, so each molecule approximated one T cell. TCRdb redid the calling of the PCR reads with MiXCR, one entry per CDR3 protein. The sample consists of roughly 650,000 distinct CDR3 sequences, approximately 60% of them appearing once. This receptor was identified in a girl aged 2-10 years with multiple sclerosis. The specimen was blood. This sequence joins TRBV29-1 and TRBJ1-1; TRBD1 matches 7 bases. The CDR3: CSVQQGNTGAFF. CDR3 coding DNA: TGCAGCGTTCAACAGGGGAACACTGGAGCTTTCTTT. Combining the CDR3 with reference TRBV29-1 and TRBJ1-1 gives the whole variable domain SAVISQKPSRDICQRGTSLTIQCQVDSQVTMMFWYRQQPGQSLTLIATANQGSEATYESGFVIDKFPISRPNLTFSTLTVSNMSPEDSSIYLCSVQQGNTGAFFGQGTRLTVV.